Described below is a single TCR beta chain sequence and its context. Antigen: not known. An end of the junction differs from the germline gene, which may be a read error. These data are taken from a study of post-analysis software for immune sequencing data. Every TCR beta cDNA library bore unique molecular identifiers. TCRdb itself ran the PCR reads through MiXCR, one entry per CDR3 protein. The repertoire holds hundreds of thousands of distinct CDR3 sequences, with 44% as singletons. Study outcomes and limitations: Significantly decreased normalized Chao1 diversity was recorded for multiple sclerosis patients relative to controls.

The material sequenced was blood. The sequence was obtained from a girl aged 10 to 17 with multiple sclerosis.

The CDR3, as DNA: TGCAGTGCCAGAGGACAGGGGGCATCTAGAGTACTGTTTTTT. Translated, it gives CSARGQGASRVLFF. V usage is TRBV20-1 and J usage is TRBJ1-4; 11 bases line up with TRBD1. There are 14 residues in the CDR3. Per the germline V gene, CDR1 is DFQATT and CDR2 is SNEGSKA (reference sequence).